This TCR beta chain was found in a study of blood T cell repertoires in COVID-19. Study-level background: Sites across the United States, Italy and Spain contributed samples from acute and convalescent COVID-19. T cells, B-cell-depleted T cells, or PBMCs supplied cDNA or gDNA.

In the original workflow: Estimation of nucleated cell counts was performed using reference gene primer amplification. Profiled with immunoSEQ multiplex PCR; TCRdb holds only in-frame clones, not every one. V and J calls plus clone size are reproduced from that table; the DNA served to infer D and trimming. The data contain 140,000 to 150,000 clones, about 85% of them singletons. CDR1 MGHDK and CDR2 SYGVNS come from the germline V gene. With V trimmed by 4 bases and J by 4 bases, 10 bases remained unmatched. CDR3 length: 16 residues. The receptor was derived from a human donor with acute or convalescent COVID-19. The donor label of this sample is uncertain. Sequenced input: peripheral blood. This chain joins TRBV25-1 and TRBJ1-3; 7 bases line up with TRBD1. CDR3 amino acids: CASSVPKTGKGNTIYF. DNA of the CDR3: TGTGCCAGCAGTGTCCCTAAGACAGGGAAAGGAAACACCATATATTTT. The complete variable domain, with remaining parts taken from reference TRBV25-1 and TRBJ1-3, reads EADIYQTPRYLVIGTGKKITLECSQTMGHDKMYWYQQDPGMELHLIHYSYGVNSTEKGDLSSESTVSRIRTEHFPLTLESARPSHTSQYLCASSVPKTGKGNTIYFGEGSWLTVV.